Below, 24 T cell receptor beta chains from the same sample are listed, as sequenced in a study of tumor-infiltrating lymphocytes in oesophageal squamous cell carcinoma. Using its own MiXCR run on the PCR reads, TCRdb lists one record per CDR3 protein. The table lists 9,500 to 15,000 distinct CDR3 sequences, about 52% of them singletons, with roughly a third in the top ten. Sequenced input: esophageal tumor tissue. Every receptor here comes from a female donor with esophageal squamous cell carcinoma.

As for this clonotype: A much more abundant neighbour one base away suggests this may be a read error. The J gene is TRBJ1-1, the V gene TRBV5-5; D possibly corresponds to TRBD1 (6 bases). Germline V gene lookup returns CDR1 SGHKS and CDR2 YYEKEE (reference sequence). The V and J ends lost 4 bases and 0 bases respectively, with 13 bases between them. This CDR3 is 15 amino acids long. CDR3 sequence (DNA): TGTGCCAGCAGCGCCGTCGGGGGCTTGAACACTGAAGCTTTCTTT. Residues: CASSAVGGLNTEAFF.

This chain links TRBV5-1 with TRBJ1-1; D not resolved. Germline values: CDR1 SGHRS, CDR2 YFSETQ. This CDR3 spans 13 amino acids. V lost 2 bases and J 0 bases, leaving 5 bases between the germline ends. The CDR3 sequence: CASSFGMNTEAFF. DNA for the CDR3: TGCGCCAGCAGCTTCGGGATGAACACTGAAGCTTTCTTT. The variable domain in full, with the rest retrieved from reference TRBV5-1 and TRBJ1-1, is KAGVTQTPRYLIKTRGQQVTLSCSPISGHRSVSWYQQTPGQGLQFLFEYFSETQRNKGNFPGRFSGRQFSNSRSEMNVSTLELGDSALYLCASSFGMNTEAFFGQGTRLTVV.

This clonotype was counted a single time. A read error is possible here, since a much larger clone lies one base away. The chain is built from TRBV7-2 and TRBJ2-1; the match to TRBD2 covers 12 bases. The closer fit of TRBJ2-7 to the DNA end suggests the J call may be wrong. Germline-derived CDR1 and CDR2 are SGHTA and FQGNSA. The CDR3 runs 18 residues. CDR3: CASSLYRTSGASYNEQYF. CDR3 DNA sequence: TGTGCCAGCAGCCTATATCGGACTAGCGGGGCCTCCTACAATGAGCAGTACTTC.

The chain recombines TRBV7-3 with TRBJ2-3; TRBD1 agrees at 7 bases. Germline-derived CDR1 and CDR2 are SGHTA and FQGTGA. V gave up 5 bases and J gave up 4 bases; unmatched junction bases: 3. The length of the CDR3 is 13 residues. CDR3 sequence reads: CASSAQGADTQYF. The CDR3 DNA reads as TGTGCCAGCAGCGCCCAGGGGGCAGATACGCAGTATTTT. The full variable domain, in which reference TRBV7-3 and TRBJ2-3 provide the parts outside the CDR3, is GAGVSQTPSNKVTEKGKYVELRCDPISGHTALYWYRQSLGQGPEFLIYFQGTGAADDSGLPNDRFFAVRPEGSVSTLKIQRTERGDSAVYLCASSAQGADTQYFGPGTRLTVL.

This rearrangement joins TRBV6-8 to TRBJ2-3; D remains unclear. The V end was cut by 5 bases, the J end by 6 bases, with 9 bases between. This CDR3 has 12 amino acids. In germline, CDR1 is MNHGY, CDR2 SAAAGT. The chain's CDR3 is CASSATRDTQYF. The CDR3 DNA reads as TGTGCCAGCAGTGCGACGAGGGATACGCAGTATTTT.

Many counts were recorded for this clonotype. CDR3 in amino acids: CASRKRGGRTDTQYF. The CDR3 coding sequence is TGTGCCAGCAGAAAGCGGGGGGGTCGCACAGATACGCAGTATTTT. This chain uses TRBV5-6 with TRBJ2-3; TRBD2 aligns across 10 bases. With 5 bases clipped from V and 1 base from J, the junction kept 4 bases outside the gene matches. In germline, CDR1 is SGHDT, CDR2 YYEEEE. This CDR3 comprises 15 residues. Combining the CDR3 with reference TRBV5-6 and TRBJ2-3 gives the whole variable domain DAGVTQSPTHLIKTRGQQVTLRCSPKSGHDTVSWYQQALGQGPQFIFQYYEEEERQRGNFPDRFSGHQFPNYSSELNVNALLLGDSALYLCASRKRGGRTDTQYFGPGTRLTVL.

CDR3 in DNA: TGTGCCAGCAGCCCGAAGGACAGGGGCTACAATGAGCAGTTCTTC. Its translation is CASSPKDRGYNEQFF. The chain uses TRBV7-2 and TRBJ2-1; 9 nucleotides line up with TRBD1. The CDR3 has 15 amino acids. The germline V gene encodes CDR1 SGHTA and CDR2 FQGNSA. Trimming took 5 bases from V and 3 from J; bases not matched to a gene: 5.

The table lists this clonotype with a few counts. This sequence joins TRBV7-3 and TRBJ2-3, with unresolved D. The CDR3 is made up of 17 amino acids. CDR1 is SGHTA, CDR2 FQGTGA, per germline. V was clipped by 6 bases and J by 2 bases, with 21 bases between them. The CDR3 loop is CASSLTARSTYTDTQYF. The CDR3 DNA reads TGTGCCAGCAGTCTCACAGCCCGGTCGACCTACACAGATACGCAGTATTTT.

This clonotype was picked up a small number of times. The J gene is TRBJ2-4, the V gene TRBV18; TRBD1 matches at 9 bases. The J call may be incorrect, as the DNA end agrees better with TRBJ2-7. Germline values: CDR1 KGHSH, CDR2 LQKENI. The CDR3 has 14 amino acids. The CDR3 nucleotides are TGTGCCAGCTCATCCGGGACAGGGACCTACGAGCAGTACTTC. Residues: CASSSGTGTYEQYF.

V and J are TRBV5-3 and TRBJ1-6; TRBD1 aligns across 7 bases. TRBV5-3 is filed as an ORF, its function uncertain. The J segment lost 3 bases and the V segment lost 1 base, leaving 7 bases of the junction unmatched. The CDR3 spans 17 residues. CDR3 nucleotides: TGTGCCAGAAGCTTGATTTCAGGGGGGGTCTATAATTCACCCCTCCACTTT. Protein: CARSLISGGVYNSPLHF.

The V gene is TRBV7-9, the J gene TRBJ2-6, with TRBD1 matching 7 bases. Gene TRBJ2-5 matches the end of the DNA better, so the J call may be wrong. The CDR3 spans 15 residues. Germline V gene lookup returns CDR1 SEHNR and CDR2 FQNEAQ (reference sequence). The CDR3 protein is CASSKAGTVKETQYF. The CDR3, as DNA: TGTGCCAGCAGTAAGGCCGGGACAGTGAAAGAGACCCAGTACTTC.

V is TRBV6-6 and J is TRBJ2-5, with 8 bases lining up with TRBD1. The length of the CDR3 is 16 residues. With 2 bases clipped from V and 5 bases from J, the junction kept 10 bases outside the gene matches. The germline gives CDR1 MNHNY, CDR2 SVGAGI (reference sequence). The CDR3 loop is CASSYGGRGPIETQYF. The CDR3 DNA sequence: TGTGCCAGCAGTTACGGCGGCAGGGGGCCTATTGAGACCCAGTACTTC.

There are a few counts of this clonotype. The V call is TRBV6-2 or TRBV6-3, the J call TRBJ2-4; D not certain. The germline V gene encodes CDR1 MNHEY and CDR2 SVGEGT. Trimming removed 7 bases from V and 13 bases from J, with 29 bases in between. The CDR3 consists of 16 residues. The CDR3, as DNA: TGTGCCAGCACCCCAACCGCCTCGAGCTCCTACAATGAGCAGTACTTC. Protein sequence: CASTPTASSSYNEQYF.

The chain carries TRBV4-1 and TRBJ2-7; no clear D gene. The J call may be incorrect, as the DNA end agrees better with TRBJ2-5. This CDR3 comprises 12 residues. Per germline, CDR1 MGHRA and CDR2 YSYEKL. As DNA, the CDR3 is TGCGCCAGCCAGGACCGCCAAGAGACCCAGTACTTC. Amino acids: CASQDRQETQYF.

The genes are TRBV7-6 and TRBJ2-3; weak D call: TRBD2 (5 bases). This CDR3 contains 16 residues. Per germline, CDR1 SGHVS and CDR2 FNYEAQ. V dropped 1 base and J dropped 1 base, with 12 bases sitting between them. This chain's CDR3 is CASSLEASIGTDTQYF. The CDR3 nucleotides read TGTGCCAGCAGCTTAGAGGCTAGCATTGGCACAGATACGCAGTATTTT. Looking up the rest from reference TRBV7-6 and TRBJ2-3 gives the full variable domain: GAGVSQSPRYKVTKRGQDVALRCDPISGHVSLYWYRQALGQGPEFLTYFNYEAQQDKSGLPNDRFSAERPEGSISTLTIQRTEQRDSAMYRCASSLEASIGTDTQYFGPGTRLTVL.

V and J are TRBV6-1 and TRBJ2-7; the D is unclear. Trimming removed 6 bases at V and 6 bases at J, with 9 bases between. The CDR3 length is 11 residues. CDR1 MNHNS and CDR2 SASEGT come from the germline V gene. The CDR3 region is CASRIAGEQYV. CDR3 in DNA: TGTGCCAGCAGAATTGCTGGCGAGCAGTACGTC.

By proportion, this clonotype is large. The rearrangement links TRBV7-2 to TRBJ2-3; D is possibly TRBD1 or TRBD2 (5 bases each). The germline V gene encodes CDR1 SGHTA and CDR2 FQGNSA. The germline V and J ends were trimmed by 5 bases and 7 bases, with 19 bases remaining between them. The CDR3 has 15 residues. CDR3 sequence reads: CASSETGTAVHTQYF. The CDR3 DNA reads TGTGCCAGCAGCGAAACCGGGACCGCAGTCCATACGCAGTATTTT.

This clonotype showed up just a few times. This chain joins TRBV7-2 and TRBJ2-3; D is unclear. Trimming pared 2 bases from V and 2 bases from J, leaving 8 bases between. This CDR3 has 14 residues. Germline loops: CDR1 SGHTA, CDR2 FQGNSA. The CDR3 DNA reads as TGTGCCAGCAGCTTAAATGGGAACACAGATACGCAGTATTTT. Protein: CASSLNGNTDTQYF.

The chain uses TRBV7-6 and TRBJ1-1; 11 bases match TRBD1. The better agreement between TRBJ2-3 and the DNA end casts doubt on the J call. The CDR3 loop spans 16 amino acids. Germline values: CDR1 SGHVS, CDR2 FNYEAQ. The CDR3 DNA reads as TGTGCCAGCAGCCTCTGGACAGGGGGCAGCACAGATACGCAGTATTTT. It encodes CASSLWTGGSTDTQYF.

This clonotype was detected only a few times. The chain has TRBV10-2 and TRBJ2-7, with 9 bases matching TRBD1. The germline V gene has CDR1 WSHSY and CDR2 SAAADI. The CDR3 runs 14 residues. Trimming cost V 6 bases and J 2 bases; bases outside gene matches: 5. CDR3 sequence (DNA): TGCGCCAGCAGCCTTACAGGGGGCCCCTACGAGCAGTACTTC. Translating it yields CASSLTGGPYEQYF.

At least ten counts were recorded for this clonotype. Here the CDR3 reads CASRRRRGQNEKLFF. DNA of the CDR3: TGTGCCAGCAGACGCCGCAGGGGGCAGAATGAAAAACTGTTTTTT. The chain is built from TRBV7-8 and TRBJ1-4, with 8 bases aligning to TRBD1. Germline values: CDR1 SGHVS, CDR2 FQNEAQ. The CDR3 has 15 residues. Trimming at V came to 6 bases and at J to 5 bases, leaving 8 bases not matched to a gene.

DNA for the CDR3: TGTGCCACCTTACAGGGGGGCAATCAGCCCCAGCATTTT. Translation gives CATLQGGNQPQHF. The chain carries TRBV6-1 and TRBJ1-5; 8 bases fit TRBD1. CDR3 size: 13 residues. V was clipped by 10 bases and J by 2 bases; unmatched bases: 4. Germline CDR1 MNHNS, CDR2 SASEGT.

The chain has TRBV7-3 and TRBJ2-5; 9 bases line up with TRBD1. Per the germline V gene, CDR1 is SGHTA and CDR2 is FQGTGA. The CDR3 has 14 residues. V trimming: 6 bases; J trimming: 6 bases; junction bases outside the gene matches: 8. The CDR3 DNA is TGTGCCAGCAGTCAAGGACAGGGGAGGCAGACCCAGTACTTC. It yields the protein CASSQGQGRQTQYF.

This clonotype appeared once. The J gene is TRBJ2-7, the V gene TRBV7-2, with a weak D call TRBD1 (6 bases). The end of the DNA is better explained by TRBJ2-5, so the J call may be wrong. The CDR3 spans 13 residues. The germline V gene has CDR1 SGHTA and CDR2 FQGNSA. Here the CDR3 DNA reads TGTGCCAGCAGCCGTGGACAGAGAGAGACCCAGTACTTC. It yields the protein CASSRGQRETQYF.